Detailed here is one T cell receptor (beta chain). This sample was included in a study of T cell responses to AZD1222 COVID-19 vaccine. Generated by immunoSEQ multiplex PCR, the TCRdb table keeps only in-frame clones and is missing some. The data hold approximately 120,000 clones, with 88% observed a single time. The CDR3 is made up of 16 amino acids. V shed 6 bases and J 0 bases; nucleotides not matched to a gene: 9. Germline CDR1 and CDR2: SQVTM and ANQGSEA. The sequenced sample was peripheral blood, obtained on day 0 of AZD1222 vaccination. V is TRBV29-1 and J is TRBJ2-3; the match to TRBD2 covers 10 bases. The origin of this receptor is an adult in good health. Written as DNA, the CDR3 is TGCAGCGTCGGAGGGCAGCGGGGGGGAAGCACAGATACGCAGTATTTT. Protein sequence: CSVGGQRGGSTDTQYF.